Each of the 29 T cell receptor beta chains below was sequenced from the same sample in a study of blood T cells in healthy people across ages. Alongside a J-beta primer mix, a sample-barcoded 5' primer served in a second PCR lasting roughly 7 to 11 cycles. TCRdb reprocessed the 5' RACE reads with MiXCR, giving one entry per CDR3 protein. The sample has about 1.5 million distinct CDR3 sequences, approximately 43% seen once. Source material: blood. These receptors were taken from a young woman in good health.

This chain connects TRBV29-1 to TRBJ1-3, with a tentative D call TRBD1 (6 bases). CDR3 length equals 15 residues. The germline V gene has CDR1 SQVTM and CDR2 ANQGSEA. V was trimmed by 8 bases and J by 0 bases, leaving 17 bases between them. CDR3 protein: CSFTLGALSGNTIYF. The DNA for the CDR3 is TGCAGCTTTACACTGGGGGCCCTCTCTGGAAACACCATATATTTT. The entire variable domain, with the rest obtained from reference TRBV29-1 and TRBJ1-3, is as follows: SAVISQKPSRDICQRGTSLTIQCQVDSQVTMMFWYRQQPGQSLTLIATANQGSEATYESGFVIDKFPISRPNLTFSTLTVSNMSPEDSSIYLCSFTLGALSGNTIYFGEGSWLTVV.

This clonotype has more than one count but fewer than ten. The rearrangement uses TRBV7-2 and TRBJ1-6; D possibly corresponds to TRBD1 (6 bases). Trimming removed 5 bases at V and 5 bases at J, with 22 bases between. Germline assignment: CDR1 SGHTA and CDR2 FQGNSA. The CDR3 consists of 18 residues. The CDR3 region is CASSPPGGGVKNNSPLHF. CDR3 in DNA: TGTGCCAGCAGCCCCCCTGGGGGCGGGGTAAAAAATAATTCACCCCTCCACTTT.

With regard to this clonotype: Mismatch with germline at one junction end may stem from a read error. The chain combines TRBV7-2 with TRBJ2-7; D unresolved. Germline CDR1 SGHTA, CDR2 FQGNSA. The CDR3 has 13 amino acids. The CDR3 bases are TGTGCCGGCAGCTTAGAAGGTTTAGGCGAGCAGTACTTC. This sequence encodes CAGSLEGLGEQYF.

This clonotype was observed a handful of times. The V gene is TRBV29-1, the J gene TRBJ1-2; no clear D. The CDR3 extends over 14 amino acids. Deletions cut 0 bases from V and 8 bases from J, with 16 bases between. Germline V gives CDR1 SQVTM, CDR2 ANQGSEA. Here the CDR3 DNA reads TGCAGCGTTGAAGATCAAGGGAAAGGAGGCGGCTACACCTTC. Amino acids: CSVEDQGKGGGYTF. Complete variable domain (other parts from reference TRBV29-1 and TRBJ1-2): SAVISQKPSRDICQRGTSLTIQCQVDSQVTMMFWYRQQPGQSLTLIATANQGSEATYESGFVIDKFPISRPNLTFSTLTVSNMSPEDSSIYLCSVEDQGKGGGYTFGSGTRLTVV.

This clonotype has a handful of counts. This chain joins TRBV29-1 and TRBJ1-2; 9 bases are a match to TRBD1. With 7 bases clipped from V and 4 bases from J, the junction kept 10 bases outside the gene matches. The CDR3 totals 14 residues. Germline lookup yields CDR1 SQVTM and CDR2 ANQGSEA. The CDR3 loop is CSALFLGQGYGYTF. The DNA of the CDR3 is TGCAGCGCGTTGTTTTTGGGACAGGGCTATGGCTACACCTTC.

The rearrangement joins TRBV4-1 to TRBJ1-2; D unresolved. The CDR3 totals 15 residues. The germline V gene encodes CDR1 MGHRA and CDR2 YSYEKL. V was shortened by 3 bases and J by 4 bases, with 15 bases between the two germline ends. The CDR3 protein is CASSHGRREVYGYTF. CDR3 bases: TGCGCCAGCAGCCATGGACGCCGCGAGGTCTATGGCTACACCTTC.

As regards this clonotype: Compared with germline, one end of the junction differs, possibly owing to a read error. The chain is built from TRBV20-1 and TRBJ2-5; D might be TRBD1 (6 bases). The CDR3 length is 12 residues. Germline V CDR1 and CDR2: DFQATT, SNEGSKA (reference sequence). As DNA, the CDR3 is TGCAGTGCTCGAGACAGGAACCCCCGGCAGTACTTC. Protein: CSARDRNPRQYF.

This clonotype was observed a few times. The V call is TRBV29-1, the J call TRBJ1-2; possibly TRBD1 for D (5 bases). Germline V CDR1 and CDR2: SQVTM, ANQGSEA. V lost 1 base and J lost 7, with 13 bases in between. The length of the CDR3 is 13 residues. The CDR3 spells CSVEVRENFGYTF. CDR3 DNA: TGCAGCGTTGAAGTCAGGGAAAATTTTGGCTACACCTTC.

This clonotype was picked up a small number of times. This chain connects TRBV2 to TRBJ1-6; D might be TRBD1 (6 bases). The CDR3 has 14 residues. V was cut by 3 bases and J by 5 bases, with 8 bases left in between. CDR1 and CDR2 (germline): SNHLY, FYNNEI. CDR3 sequence: CASSEAGDNSPLHF. The CDR3 DNA is TGTGCCAGCAGTGAGGCAGGGGATAATTCACCCCTCCACTTT.

The chain has TRBV2 and TRBJ1-1; TRBD1 matches 9 bases. Germline values: CDR1 SNHLY, CDR2 FYNNEI. This CDR3 contains 11 residues. V lost 4 bases and J lost 13; bases outside the gene matches: 4. The CDR3 DNA is TGTGCCAGCAGTGTGCCGGGACAGGGTTTCTTT. This gives the protein CASSVPGQGFF.

J is TRBJ1-1 and V is TRBV11-2; no definite D call. The CDR3 consists of 15 residues. The germline V gene encodes CDR1 SGHAT and CDR2 FQNNGV. V gave up 6 bases and J gave up 0 bases, with 14 bases separating them. The CDR3 coding sequence is TGTGCCAGCAGGGGTGGGCGGTTCATGAACACTGAAGCTTTCTTT. Translating it yields CASRGGRFMNTEAFF. Together with reference TRBV11-2 and TRBJ1-1, the CDR3 gives the full variable domain: EAGVAQSPRYKIIEKRQSVAFWCNPISGHATLYWYQQILGQGPKLLIQFQNNGVVDDSQLPKDRFSAERLKGVDSTLKIQPAKLEDSAVYLCASRGGRFMNTEAFFGQGTRLTVV.

The V call is TRBV14, the J call TRBJ2-5; 11 bases map to TRBD2. This CDR3 is built from 19 residues. Germline V gene data show CDR1 as SGHDN and CDR2 as FVKESK. V was pared by 0 bases and J by 0 bases, with 9 bases of the junction left unmatched. Here the CDR3 DNA reads TGTGCCAGCAGCCAAGATTTCGCTAGCGGGGGGCCCTACCAAGAGACCCAGTACTTC. Translation: CASSQDFASGGPYQETQYF.

This clonotype was counted a few times. V and J are TRBV7-2 and TRBJ2-5; D is uncertain. The DNA end is more similar to TRBJ2-7, so the J call may be wrong. Per the germline V gene, CDR1 is SGHTA and CDR2 is FQGNSA. The length of the CDR3 is 13 residues. Written as DNA, the CDR3 is TGTGCCAGCAGCTTAAGAGCGTTCGGCGAGCAGTACTTC. This encodes CASSLRAFGEQYF.

With regard to this clonotype: A read error may account for a junction end that differs from germline. This chain uses TRBV4-3 with TRBJ1-2; 7 nucleotides align to TRBD1. CDR1 is LGHNA and CDR2 is YSLEER in the germline V gene. The CDR3 runs 14 residues. CDR3 sequence: CASSQGQISYGCTF. CDR3 coding DNA: TGCGCCAGCAGCCAGGGACAGATTTCCTATGGCTGCACCTTC.

This clonotype has a handful of counts. The chain carries TRBV20-1 and TRBJ2-7; 8 nucleotides agree with TRBD1. J lost 4 bases, V lost 0 bases, and 8 bases had no gene match. The CDR3 has 15 amino acids. CDR1 is DFQATT and CDR2 is SNEGSKA in the germline V gene (reference sequence). The CDR3 region is CSARDLETGDYEQYF. The CDR3 DNA sequence: TGCAGTGCTAGAGATCTCGAGACAGGGGATTACGAGCAGTACTTC.

The V and J genes are TRBV20-1 and TRBJ2-4; D is unclear. Germline-derived CDR1 and CDR2 are DFQATT and SNEGSKA (reference sequence). This CDR3 has 13 amino acids. Trimming cost V 6 bases and J 13 bases, with 22 bases left between them. The CDR3: CSAPTALHYGQYF. DNA for the CDR3: TGCAGTGCCCCAACGGCATTACACTACGGGCAGTACTTC.

The J gene is TRBJ2-5, the V gene TRBV20-1; D is undetermined. This CDR3 has 13 amino acids. Trimming took off 3 bases at V and 1 base at J, with 9 bases between the two ends. Looked up from germline, CDR1 is DFQATT and CDR2 is SNEGSKA (reference sequence). The chain's CDR3 is CSARRGPQETQYF. Here the CDR3 DNA reads TGCAGTGCTAGGCGTGGACCCCAAGAGACCCAGTACTTC.

This clonotype was found once. The chain recombines TRBV19 with TRBJ1-1; D is unresolved. The CDR3 sequence is 15 residues long. Germline V gene lookup returns CDR1 LNHDA and CDR2 SQIVND (reference sequence). Trimming stripped 2 bases from V and 0 bases from J, with 10 bases between. CDR3 sequence: CASSINSAMNTEAFF. In nucleotides, the CDR3 is TGTGCCAGTAGTATAAATTCAGCCATGAACACTGAAGCTTTCTTT.

V usage is TRBV11-2 and J usage is TRBJ1-1, with TRBD1 matching 7 bases. Germline CDR1 SGHAT, CDR2 FQNNGV. J lost 4 bases, V lost 5 bases, and 10 bases had no gene match. This CDR3 is 15 amino acids long. CDR3 sequence reads: CASSPQTGFGTEAFF. The DNA for the CDR3 is TGTGCCAGCAGCCCCCAGACAGGGTTTGGCACTGAAGCTTTCTTT.

V gene TRBV9 combines with J gene TRBJ1-1; 8 bases are a match to TRBD1. The length of the CDR3 is 15 residues. Germline values: CDR1 SGDLS, CDR2 YYNGEE. Trimming took 2 bases from V and 5 from J; bases not matched to a gene: 8. The CDR3 DNA reads TGTGCCAGCAGCGTTCAGGGGGCCGGTGGTACTGAAGCTTTCTTT. It translates to CASSVQGAGGTEAFF.

This clonotype was seen only a few times. This chain links TRBV9 with TRBJ1-2; a possible D gene is TRBD1 (5 bases). This CDR3 spans 14 amino acids. Trimming cost V 4 bases and J 9 bases, with 19 bases left between them. Germline V lookup: CDR1 SGDLS, CDR2 YYNGEE. The CDR3 loop is CASSPRGSSLSYTF. Written as DNA, the CDR3 is TGTGCCAGCAGCCCCCGGGGCAGCAGTTTGAGCTACACCTTC. Combining the CDR3 with reference TRBV9 and TRBJ1-2 gives the whole variable domain DSGVTQTPKHLITATGQRVTLRCSPRSGDLSVYWYQQSLDQGLQFLIQYYNGEERAKGNILERFSAQQFPDLHSELNLSSLELGDSALYFCASSPRGSSLSYTFGSGTRLTVV.

This clonotype was counted a few times. The chain uses TRBV12-5 and TRBJ2-1; 7 nucleotides line up with TRBD2. This CDR3 region has 12 residues. The V and J ends lost 7 bases and 7 bases, in that order; junction bases with no gene match: 4. Per the germline V gene, CDR1 is LGHNT and CDR2 is FRNRAP. CDR3 sequence: CASALLANEQFF. As DNA, the CDR3 is TGTGCTAGTGCCCTACTAGCGAATGAGCAGTTCTTC.

There are a few counts of this clonotype. This sequence joins TRBV7-2 and TRBJ2-7; TRBD2 matches at 12 bases. The V segment lost 4 bases and the J segment 7 bases; nucleotides outside the gene matches: 5. This CDR3 spans 14 amino acids. CDR1 is SGHTA, CDR2 FQGNSA, per germline. The CDR3 loop reads CASSSSGGVREQYF. The CDR3 nucleotides read TGTGCCAGCAGCTCTAGCGGGGGGGTTAGGGAGCAGTACTTC.

This sequence joins TRBV4-3 and TRBJ1-2; D gene uncertain. Germline CDR1 and CDR2: LGHNA and YSLEER. The CDR3 extends over 14 amino acids. Trimming stripped 0 bases from V and 1 base from J, with 6 bases between. CDR3 nucleotides: TGCGCCAGCAGCCAAGATACACTTAACTATGGCTACACCTTC. It codes for CASSQDTLNYGYTF.

The chain recombines TRBV7-2 with TRBJ2-1; 13 nucleotides match TRBD2. This CDR3 has 16 residues. The V gene end was trimmed by 3 bases and the J gene end by 9 bases; junction bases not matched to a gene: 8. CDR1 and CDR2 from the germline V gene are SGHTA and FQGNSA. CDR3 nucleotide sequence: TGTGCCAGCAGCTTTGGACTAGCGGGGGTAACCGGTGAGCAGTTCTTC. Protein product: CASSFGLAGVTGEQFF.

V is TRBV29-1 and J is TRBJ1-5, with D perhaps matching TRBD1 (6 bases). Germline V gene sequence: CDR1 SQVTM, CDR2 ANQGSEA. V lost 5 bases to trimming and J lost 4 bases, with 12 bases between them. This CDR3 region has 13 residues. Written as DNA, the CDR3 is TGCAGCGTTTCGGAGACAGGTAATCAGCCCCAGCATTTT. Translated: CSVSETGNQPQHF.

The gene calls are TRBV9 and TRBJ2-1, with 8 bases aligning to TRBD2. V lost 0 bases and J lost 7; bases outside the gene matches: 9. The germline V gene has CDR1 SGDLS and CDR2 YYNGEE. The CDR3 covers 16 residues. The DNA for the CDR3 is TGTGCCAGCAGCGTAGGGGGGACTAGTGGTTTGAATGAGCAGTTCTTC. This codes for CASSVGGTSGLNEQFF.

To note about this clonotype: This may stem from a read error, because a much larger clone lies one nucleotide away. The chain joins TRBV7-9 to TRBJ2-1; 11 positions agree with TRBD2. Germline CDR1 SEHNR, CDR2 FQNEAQ (reference sequence). This CDR3 has 19 amino acids. J was trimmed by 9 bases and V by 5 bases; bases with no gene match: 21. The CDR3 protein is CASSPPSTSGTVYHSEQFF. In DNA, the CDR3 is TGTGCCAGCAGCCCCCCCTCGACTAGCGGGACAGTATATCACAGTGAGCAGTTCTTC.

The chain employs TRBV6-5 and TRBJ2-1; no definite D call. The J call could be wrong; TRBJ2-7 is a better fit for the DNA end. The V gene's germline CDR1 is MNHEY and CDR2 SVGAGI. This CDR3 spans 13 amino acids. CDR3 nucleotides: TGTGCCAGCAGTGTCAGGATCCACAATGAGCAGTACTTC. Its protein is CASSVRIHNEQYF.